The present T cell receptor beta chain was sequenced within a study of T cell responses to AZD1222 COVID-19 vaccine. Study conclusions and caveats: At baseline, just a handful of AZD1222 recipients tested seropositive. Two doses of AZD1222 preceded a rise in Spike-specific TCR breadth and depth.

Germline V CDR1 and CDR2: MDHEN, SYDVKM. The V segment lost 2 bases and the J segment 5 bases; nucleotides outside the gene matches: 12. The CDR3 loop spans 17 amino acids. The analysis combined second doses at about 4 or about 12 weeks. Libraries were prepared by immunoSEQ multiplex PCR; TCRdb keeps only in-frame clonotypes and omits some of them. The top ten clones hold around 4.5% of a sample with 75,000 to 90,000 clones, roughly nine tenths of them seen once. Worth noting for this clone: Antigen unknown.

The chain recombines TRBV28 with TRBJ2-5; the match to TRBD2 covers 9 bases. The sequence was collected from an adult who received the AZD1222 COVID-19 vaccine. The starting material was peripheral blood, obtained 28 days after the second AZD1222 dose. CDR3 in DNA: TGTGCCAGCAGTTTAACTGTCTTAGCGGGAGTGTGGGAGACCCAGTACTTC. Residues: CASSLTVLAGVWETQYF. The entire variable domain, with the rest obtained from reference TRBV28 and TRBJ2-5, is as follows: DVKVTQSSRYLVKRTGEKVFLECVQDMDHENMFWYRQDPGLGLRLIYFSYDVKMKEKGDIPEGYSVSREKKERFSLILESASTNQTSMYLCASSLTVLAGVWETQYFGPGTRLLVL.